The present entry profiles one TCR beta chain with its context. Its antigen is not known. CDR1 SQVTM and CDR2 ANQGSEA come from the germline V gene. The CDR3 contains 14 residues. With 7 bases clipped from V and 4 bases from J, the junction kept 10 bases outside the gene matches. These data are taken from a study of post-analysis software for immune sequencing data. Whole-study results and caveats: Controls showed lower frequencies than patients for several TRBV segments, and TRBV5-6, TRBV5-1 and TRBV20-1 were among these.

The library was made from cDNA and included unique molecular identifiers. TCRdb called the PCR reads again in MiXCR, with one record for every CDR3 protein. The data show 600,000 to 700,000 distinct CDR3 sequences, with 55% to 60% seen just once and around 10% held by the top ten. The sample taken for sequencing was blood. The TCR comes from a girl aged 2 to 9 with multiple sclerosis. The V gene is TRBV29-1, the J gene TRBJ1-1, with 9 bases aligning to TRBD1. Here the CDR3 DNA reads TGCAGCGGTAGCCGGGACAGGGAGGTCACTGAAGCTTTCTTT. This sequence encodes CSGSRDREVTEAFF.